These 29 T cell receptor beta chains originate from one sample sequenced in a study of shared clonotypes between healthy human individuals (dated by TCRdb to 2018 to 2020). Receptors were amplified or captured by the immunoSEQ multiplex PCR assay. TCRdb holds this immuneACCESS table with in-frame rearrangements only. Some clones are missing; in checked studies, unresolved V genes explain under half, and the rest has no known cause. The table for this sample lists about 2.3 million clones; approximately 95% of them were counted only once. The top ten clonotypes cover about 0.37% of the sample. Sequenced sample: naive CD4+ T cells from PBMCs. The sample's cell subset or site label is to be understood as: CD45RA+ positively selected. The source of these receptors is a man between 18 and 29 years old in good health. Some clones in this sample may be carry-over from other donors' samples.

In regard to this clone: Other DNA sequences in the same sample also yield this CDR3. This sequence joins TRBV5-1 and TRBJ2-7; unclear D gene. CDR3 length: 11 residues. V was pared by 4 bases and J by 6 bases, with 8 bases between. Germline values: CDR1 SGHRS, CDR2 YFSETQ. This CDR3 reads CASSLGGEQYF. The CDR3, as DNA: TGCGCCAGCAGCCTAGGTGGCGAGCAGTACTTC. The full variable domain, in which reference TRBV5-1 and TRBJ2-7 provide the parts outside the CDR3, is KAGVTQTPRYLIKTRGQQVTLSCSPISGHRSVSWYQQTPGQGLQFLFEYFSETQRNKGNFPGRFSGRQFSNSRSEMNVSTLELGDSALYLCASSLGGEQYFGPGTRLTVT.

The rearrangement uses TRBV7-9 and TRBJ1-2, with D possibly matching TRBD1 (6 bases). CDR1 is SEHNR and CDR2 is FQNEAQ in the germline V gene (reference sequence). V was shortened by 1 base and J by 1 base, with 10 bases between the two germline ends. The CDR3 sequence is 15 residues long. This chain's CDR3 is CASSLEGGGNYGYTF. CDR3 DNA sequence: TGTGCCAGCAGCTTAGAGGGAGGGGGTAACTATGGCTACACCTTC.

This clone was counted a single time. The V gene is TRBV11-2, the J gene TRBJ2-3; D is possibly TRBD1 or TRBD2 (5 bases each). The germline V gene has CDR1 SGHAT and CDR2 FQNNGV. The CDR3 runs 14 residues. V lost 8 bases and J 5 bases, leaving 17 bases between the germline ends. This CDR3 is CASGRDPSRDTQYF. CDR3 nucleotide sequence: TGTGCCAGCGGCCGGGACCCCTCCCGAGATACGCAGTATTTT.

The chain uses TRBV4-1 and TRBJ1-4; D unclear. The CDR3 totals 15 residues. Trimming pared 4 bases from V and 10 bases from J, leaving 19 bases between. Germline V gene data show CDR1 as MGHRA and CDR2 as YSYEKL. CDR3 residues: CASSPASGKGGKLFF. The DNA for the CDR3 is TGCGCCAGCAGCCCCGCGTCCGGGAAGGGCGGAAAACTGTTTTTT.

The rearrangement links TRBV9 to TRBJ1-2, with a possible D match to TRBD1 (5 bases). The ends were cut back, 4 bases at V and 2 bases at J, with 12 bases in the middle. CDR3 size: 14 residues. CDR1 SGDLS and CDR2 YYNGEE come from the germline V gene. Here the CDR3 reads CASSPMTENYGYTF. In nucleotides, the CDR3 is TGTGCCAGCAGCCCAATGACAGAGAACTATGGCTACACCTTC.

The genes are TRBV28 and TRBJ1-5, with a weak D call TRBD1 (5 bases). Germline assignment: CDR1 MDHEN and CDR2 SYDVKM. V lost 3 bases and J 3 bases, leaving 12 bases between the germline ends. The CDR3 loop spans 15 amino acids. CDR3 sequence reads: CASSFGGSFNQPQHF. DNA of the CDR3: TGTGCCAGCAGTTTCGGGGGGTCTTTCAATCAGCCCCAGCATTTT.

The rearrangement links TRBV6-1 to TRBJ1-5; weak D call: TRBD1 (5 bases). The CDR3 runs to 15 residues. V shed 3 bases and J shed 0 bases, with 9 bases lying between them. Germline values: CDR1 MNHNS, CDR2 SASEGT. The chain's CDR3 is CASSDMTASNQPQHF. DNA of the CDR3: TGTGCCAGCAGTGATATGACAGCTAGCAATCAGCCCCAGCATTTT.

The chain couples TRBV9 to TRBJ2-1, with 8 bases identical to TRBD1. The junction had 8 bases not matched to a gene; V was cut back by 0 bases and J by 0 bases. The CDR3 extends over 18 amino acids. Germline V gene sequence: CDR1 SGDLS, CDR2 YYNGEE. CDR3 amino acids: CASSVGTGTYSSYNEQFF. The CDR3 DNA reads as TGTGCCAGCAGCGTAGGGACAGGGACTTACAGCTCCTACAATGAGCAGTTCTTC.

This chain joins TRBV6-4 and TRBJ1-3; D might be TRBD1 (5 bases). In germline, CDR1 is MRHNA, CDR2 SNTAGT. The CDR3 contains 19 residues. Between the trimmed V and J ends, which lost 9 bases and 1 base, there was a span of 28 bases. As DNA, the CDR3 is TGTGCCAGGGGACGGCCGACAGAGTGGGGAGTACATTCTGGAAACACCATATATTTT. It codes for CARGRPTEWGVHSGNTIYF.

Turning to this clone: The sample contains more than one DNA sequence encoding this CDR3. The chain combines TRBV18 with TRBJ2-1; D gene unclear. CDR1 and CDR2 (germline): KGHSH, LQKENI. V lost 1 base and J lost 4, with 5 bases in between. The CDR3 loop spans 13 amino acids. CDR3 in amino acids: CASSPRGYNEQFF. As DNA, the CDR3 is TGTGCCAGCTCACCACGGGGTTACAATGAGCAGTTCTTC. The complete variable domain, with remaining parts taken from reference TRBV18 and TRBJ2-1, reads NAGVMQNPRHLVRRRGQEARLRCSPMKGHSHVYWYRQLPEEGLKFMVYLQKENIIDESGMPKERFSAEFPKEGPSILRIQQVVRGDSAAYFCASSPRGYNEQFFGPGTRLTVL.

The chain links TRBV9 to TRBJ2-2; TRBD2 matches 9 bases. The CDR3 contains 18 residues. Germline CDR1 is SGDLS and CDR2 is YYNGEE. The trim removed 0 bases at V and 6 bases at J, leaving 12 bases unmatched. CDR3 loop: CASSVEVGTSSFPGELFF. The CDR3 DNA reads as TGTGCCAGCAGCGTAGAGGTGGGGACTAGCAGTTTTCCCGGGGAGCTGTTTTTT.

The rearrangement joins TRBV7-3 to TRBJ2-5; TRBD1 might be the D (6 bases). From germline, CDR1 is SGHTA and CDR2 FQGTGA. This CDR3 spans 16 amino acids. Trimming left V 2 bases short and J 5 bases short, with 18 bases between. CDR3 protein: CASSLFARGSRETQYF. The CDR3, as DNA: TGTGCCAGCAGCTTATTCGCTAGGGGGTCCCGTGAGACCCAGTACTTC.

With regard to this clone: This sample also contains other DNA sequences that code for the same CDR3. The V gene is TRBV29-1, the J gene TRBJ1-1, with D uncertain. Germline CDR1 and CDR2: SQVTM and ANQGSEA. The CDR3 is 13 residues long. V lost 4 bases and J lost 0, with 9 bases in between. The CDR3 coding sequence is TGCAGCGTTGCAGGCCGCCTGAACACTGAAGCTTTCTTT. Translation gives CSVAGRLNTEAFF.

The chain has TRBV6-1 and TRBJ2-1, with D unresolved. V was shortened by 3 bases and J by 9 bases, with 18 bases between the two germline ends. This CDR3 has 15 amino acids. Germline values: CDR1 MNHNS, CDR2 SASEGT. The CDR3 region is CASSDYGGERTEQFF. DNA of the CDR3: TGTGCCAGCAGTGACTACGGCGGAGAGCGCACTGAGCAGTTCTTC.

The chain has TRBV15 and TRBJ1-2; D possibly corresponds to TRBD1 (5 bases). Germline loops: CDR1 LNHNV, CDR2 YYDKDF (reference sequence). V lost 0 bases, J lost 4 bases, and 12 bases lay in between. This CDR3 spans 15 amino acids. CDR3 DNA sequence: TGTGCCACCAGCAGAGAGACAGAGCGGCTCTATGGCTACACCTTC. Translation: CATSRETERLYGYTF. The full variable domain, in which reference TRBV15 and TRBJ1-2 provide the parts outside the CDR3, is DAMVIQNPRYQVTQFGKPVTLSCSQTLNHNVMYWYQQKSSQAPKLLFHYYDKDFNNEADTPDNFQSRRPNTSFCFLDIRSPGLGDTAMYLCATSRETERLYGYTFGSGTRLTVV.

V and J are TRBV6-1 and TRBJ2-5, with D possibly called TRBD1 or TRBD2 (5 bases each). Germline CDR1 and CDR2: MNHNS and SASEGT. The CDR3 runs to 15 residues. Trimming removed 3 bases at V and 3 bases at J, with 14 bases between. CDR3 sequence reads: CASSEGPVGEETQYF. In DNA form, the CDR3 reads TGTGCCAGCAGTGAGGGCCCCGTGGGGGAAGAGACCCAGTACTTC.

The V gene is TRBV7-9, the J gene TRBJ2-2; 10 positions agree with TRBD1. In germline, CDR1 is SEHNR, CDR2 FQNEAQ (reference sequence). The CDR3 extends over 16 amino acids. V lost 9 bases, J lost 3 bases, and 10 bases stayed unmatched. The CDR3 DNA is TGTGCCAGTCCGGGACAGGGGTCGTGGGACACCGGGGAGCTGTTTTTT. This sequence encodes CASPGQGSWDTGELFF.

This clone occurred once. The chain joins TRBV28 to TRBJ1-4, with 7 nucleotides matching TRBD1. The CDR3 covers 15 residues. The V gene's germline CDR1 is MDHEN and CDR2 SYDVKM. Losses at the gene ends were 6 bases for V and 0 bases for J; bases not matched to a gene: 4. CDR3 in DNA: TGTGCCAGCAGCCAGGGGGGCGCAACTAATGAAAAACTGTTTTTT. Protein: CASSQGGATNEKLFF.

The CDR3 nucleotides read TGTGCCATCAGTGACCCCCCTTCCTACAATGAGCAGTTCTTC. Translating gives CAISDPPSYNEQFF. The rearrangement uses TRBV10-3 and TRBJ2-1; D is undetermined. Trimming cost V 3 bases and J 1 base, with 7 bases left between them. This CDR3 spans 14 amino acids. CDR1 is ENHRY, CDR2 SYGVKD, per germline.

Note on this clone: Other DNA sequences within the sample encode an identical CDR3. The chain carries TRBV18 and TRBJ2-5; 8 bases are a match to TRBD1. Germline V gene lookup returns CDR1 KGHSH and CDR2 LQKENI. This CDR3 comprises 15 residues. V was pared by 1 base and J by 5 bases, with 6 bases of the junction left unmatched. The CDR3 reads CASSPRQGAGETQYF. In DNA form, the CDR3 reads TGTGCCAGCTCACCACGGCAGGGGGCCGGGGAGACCCAGTACTTC.

The rearrangement links TRBV4-1 to TRBJ1-4, with TRBD1 matching over 7 bases. The CDR3 runs to 16 residues. V shed 3 bases, J shed 4 bases, and the junction held 8 bases outside the gene matches. Germline V gives CDR1 MGHRA, CDR2 YSYEKL. In nucleotides, the CDR3 is TGCGCCAGCAGCCACGGACAGGCCGAGAATAATGAAAAACTGTTTTTT. Protein: CASSHGQAENNEKLFF.

This clone was observed a few times. This chain connects TRBV4-2 to TRBJ1-5; weak D call: TRBD1 (5 bases). With 0 bases removed from V and 0 bases from J, the gap between germline ends came to 9 bases. Germline CDR1 and CDR2: LGHNA and YNFKEQ. This CDR3 spans 16 amino acids. The chain's CDR3 is CASSQETAYSNQPQHF. Here the CDR3 DNA reads TGTGCCAGCAGCCAAGAGACAGCTTATAGCAATCAGCCCCAGCATTTT.

For this clone: This same CDR3 is encoded by further DNA sequences in the sample. The rearrangement joins TRBV27 to TRBJ1-2; D uncertain. The CDR3 sequence is 13 residues long. Germline-derived CDR1 and CDR2 are MNHEY and SMNVEV (reference sequence). The V and J ends lost 3 bases and 4 bases respectively, with 9 bases between them. In DNA form, the CDR3 reads TGTGCCAGCAGTTTCCGAGGAGCCTATGGCTACACCTTC. Its translation: CASSFRGAYGYTF.

The chain recombines TRBV20-1 with TRBJ2-7; D is ambiguous. Per the germline V gene, CDR1 is DFQATT and CDR2 is SNEGSKA (reference sequence). CDR3 length: 11 amino acids. V gave up 3 bases and J gave up 5 bases, with 8 bases separating them. The CDR3 DNA reads TGCAGTGCTAGGATACTTGACGAGCAGTACTTC. Its translation is CSARILDEQYF.

The chain couples TRBV5-5 to TRBJ1-3; 7 nucleotides agree with TRBD1. The junction had 3 bases not matched to a gene; V was cut back by 3 bases and J by 0 bases. In germline, CDR1 is SGHKS, CDR2 YYEKEE (reference sequence). This CDR3 comprises 15 residues. CDR3 bases: TGTGCCAGCAGCTGGACAGGCGTCTCTGGAAACACCATATATTTT. Translation gives CASSWTGVSGNTIYF.

There are a few counts of this clone. The genes are TRBV7-9 and TRBJ1-3; no reliable D call. The germline CDR1 and CDR2 sequences are SEHNR and FQNEAQ (reference sequence). The CDR3 consists of 13 residues. The V end lost 5 bases, the J end lost 2 bases, and 7 bases lay between the germline ends. The CDR3 DNA reads TGTGCCAGCAGCCCAGTGCCTGGAAACACCATATATTTT. This codes for CASSPVPGNTIYF.

The chain links TRBV5-4 to TRBJ1-2; D gene ambiguous. CDR3 length: 10 amino acids. The germline CDR1 and CDR2 sequences are SGHNT and YYREEE (reference sequence). Deletions cut 8 bases from V and 8 bases from J, with 10 bases between. The CDR3, as DNA: TGTGCCAGTCGTGGACGAGGCTACACCTTC. Its translation: CASRGRGYTF.

The chain has TRBV7-8 and TRBJ2-7; TRBD1 is a possible D gene (6 bases). Trimming shortened V by 5 bases and J by 4 bases, and 18 bases separated the two germline ends. Germline loops: CDR1 SGHVS, CDR2 FQNEAQ. The CDR3 contains 15 residues. Here the CDR3 reads CASSQGPPQWYEQYF. CDR3 in DNA: TGTGCCAGCAGCCAGGGGCCACCCCAGTGGTACGAGCAGTACTTC.

V gene TRBV15 combines with J gene TRBJ2-3; D gene unclear. Germline V CDR1 and CDR2: LNHNV, YYDKDF (reference sequence). V was shortened by 1 base and J by 4 bases, with 9 bases between the two germline ends. The CDR3 sequence is 14 residues long. The CDR3 DNA follows: TGTGCCACCAGCAGAGGTCCCCTTTCAGATACGCAGTATTTT. Translating gives CATSRGPLSDTQYF.